Listed below are T cell receptor beta chains from one sample, sequenced in a study of cytomegalovirus exposure and HLA in healthy donors. Using immunoSEQ multiplex PCR, the repertoire was profiled, and TCRdb retains in-frame clones only, with some absent. The sample yields under 200,000 clones, around 79% seen once. The sequencing input was PBMCs. The origin of the receptors is a woman aged 40 to 55 in good health and CMV-seropositive. Both conserved end residues are part of each CDR3. The D gene is left open where the match is weak. Some rows have no size entry. The others give once, few or many, or a class for an expanded clone.

D,J,V,size,DNA,CDR3
NA,TRBJ1-2,TRBV28,NA,TGTGCCAGCAGTTATGGTTCAGGGGACCCCTATGGCTACACCTTC,CASSYGSGDPYGYTF
NA,TRBJ2-2,TRBV6-4,NA,TGTGCCAGCACCCCCCGAGGAGGCACCGGGGAGCTGTTTTTT,CASTPRGGTGELFF
NA,TRBJ2-6,TRBV5-4,NA,TGTGCCAGCACGCATCGGTCCTCTGGGGCCAACGTCCTGACTTTC,CASTHRSSGANVLTF
NA,TRBJ1-2,TRBV9,NA,TGTGCCAGCAGCGTGATCCGGTCCGCAGGGGACTATGGCTACACCTTC,CASSVIRSAGDYGYTF
NA,TRBJ2-5,TRBV5-4,NA,TGTGCCAGCAGACCGGGACTTTCGGGGACCCAGTACTTC,CASRPGLSGTQYF
NA,TRBJ1-2,TRBV21-1,NA,TGTGCCAGCAGCAAAGTCAGAGACAGGGGAGTCGGCGGCTACACCTTC,CASSKVRDRGVGGYTF
NA,TRBJ2-1,TRBV5-4,NA,TGTGCCAGCAGCTTGGGAGGCGGGGCGTCCTACAATGAGCAGTTCTTC,CASSLGGGASYNEQFF
TRBD1,TRBJ2-2,TRBV7-2,once,TGTGCCAGCAGCACTACGACAGGGTACACCGGGGAGCTGTTTTTT,CASSTTTGYTGELFF
NA,TRBJ1-6,TRBV6-5,once,TGTGCCAGCAAAAAAGACTCCCTATATAATTCACCCCTCCACTTT,CASKKDSLYNSPLHF
TRBD2,TRBJ2-7,TRBV10-3,NA,TGTGCCATCAGTTCTCAAGCGGGAGGGGCCTACGAGCAGTACTTC,CAISSQAGGAYEQYF
TRBD1,TRBJ1-1,TRBV28,NA,TGTGCCAGCAGGCCTACCGGGACAGGGGGCACTGAAGCTTTCTTT,CASRPTGTGGTEAFF
NA,TRBJ1-3,TRBV6-5,NA,TGTGCCAGCAGTTACTCGGGCAGGCTTGGAAACACCATATATTTT,CASSYSGRLGNTIYF
NA,TRBJ2-1,TRBV19,once,TGTGCCAGTAGTATAGGAGCTTTGGGGGCCGAGTCCCTCAATGAGCAGTTCTTC,CASSIGALGAESLNEQFF
TRBD1,TRBJ1-4,TRBV18,NA,TGTGCCAGCTCCCCGGACAGGGATAGTGAAAAACTGTTTTTT,CASSPDRDSEKLFF
NA,TRBJ2-7,TRBV11-3,NA,TGTGCCAGCAGCAGTGTTGGCCTTATTTACGAGCAGTACTTC,CASSSVGLIYEQYF
NA,TRBJ1-2,TRBV2,NA,TGTGCCAGCAGCCTCCGGGGGAGGGGGTCTTCCTATGGCTACACCTTC,CASSLRGRGSSYGYTF
NA,TRBJ2-5,TRBV5-4,NA,TGTGCCAGCAGCCAACAGGGTGGCGGAGAGACCCAGTACTTC,CASSQQGGGETQYF
TRBD2,TRBJ2-7,TRBV25-1,once,TGTGCCAGCAGTGTCCGGACTAGCGGGACCTACGAGCAGTACTTC,CASSVRTSGTYEQYF
TRBD2,TRBJ2-4,TRBV2,NA,TGTGCCAGCAGTGATAGAGCGGGAGTAAGAGTCATTCAGTACTTC,CASSDRAGVRVIQYF
NA,TRBJ1-1,TRBV6-6,NA,TGTGCCAGCAGTCACGCAGACAAGAACACTGAAGCTTTCTTT,CASSHADKNTEAFF
TRBD2,TRBJ2-1,TRBV7-2,NA,TGTGCCAGCAGCCAAACTAGCGGGAGAAATGAGCAGTTCTTC,CASSQTSGRNEQFF
NA,TRBJ2-2,TRBV2,NA,TGTGCCAGCATTGCGAGCGCGAACACCGGGGAGCTGTTTTTT,CASIASANTGELFF
NA,TRBJ1-2,TRBV27,NA,TGTGCCAGCAGTCGGGGGGGCGCGGATGGCTACACCTTC,CASSRGGADGYTF
NA,TRBJ1-1,TRBV14,NA,TGTGCCAGCAGCCGACAGCGAAACACTGAAGCTTTCTTT,CASSRQRNTEAFF
NA,TRBJ2-2,TRBV6-5,NA,TGTGCCAGCAGATGGACAGCCCACGGGGAGCTGTTTTTT,CASRWTAHGELFF
TRBD2,TRBJ2-7,TRBV6-6,NA,TGTGCCAGCAGTTACTCCGAGGGAGGGGACGAGCAGTACTTC,CASSYSEGGDEQYF
NA,TRBJ2-7,TRBV28,few,TGTGCCAGCAGCTCCCAAATCGGACAGTCCTACGAGCAGTACTTC,CASSSQIGQSYEQYF